This T cell receptor beta chain came from a study of CXCR3-negative and CXCR3-positive naive CD8 T cells. The authors made the TRB cDNA libraries by 5' RACE using UMI labels. TCRdb derives one entry per CDR3 protein from the 5' RACE reads, leaving out DNA. The sample totals around 52,000 distinct CDR3 sequences. The sequenced sample consisted of memory CD8+ T cells from blood. The TCR comes from a human donor in good health. Some clones in this sample may be carry-over from other donors' samples.

The CDR3 sequence: CSANQWTSGRAYEQYF. J is TRBJ2-7 and V is TRBV20-1; with no DNA, the TCRdb D assignment of TRBD2 cannot be verified. The CDR3 totals 16 residues. CDR1 DFQATT and CDR2 SNEGSKA come from the germline V gene (reference sequence).